This passage covers 22 T cell receptor beta chains from one sample sequenced in a study of technical replicates of blood from four donors. The method was immunoSEQ multiplex PCR; TCRdb's version includes in-frame clones alone and lacks a portion of them. The top ten hold about 0.41% of the sample, which has tens of thousands of clones, around 95% seen once. Source material: T cells isolated from PBMCs. The receptors here all came from a human donor in good health.

This chain connects TRBV10-3 to TRBJ1-1; 7 positions agree with TRBD1. The length of the CDR3 is 13 residues. V was pared by 8 bases and J by 1 base, with 4 bases of the junction left unmatched. Germline CDR1 ENHRY, CDR2 SYGVKD. CDR3 nucleotide sequence: TGTGCCATCGTACAGGGGCCGAACACTGAAGCTTTCTTT. Its protein product is CAIVQGPNTEAFF.

The chain is built from TRBV5-1 and TRBJ2-5, with D perhaps TRBD2 (5 bases). This CDR3 contains 15 residues. Trimming removed 3 bases from V and 4 bases from J, with 16 bases in between. Germline CDR1 SGHRS, CDR2 YFSETQ. CDR3 coding DNA: TGCGCCAGCAGCTCGACCGCGGGCCCCCGAGAGACCCAGTACTTC. This sequence encodes CASSSTAGPRETQYF.

The chain combines TRBV7-9 with TRBJ1-5, with no clear D. The CDR3 length is 15 residues. Germline CDR1 reads SEHNR; CDR2 reads FQNEAQ (reference sequence). V was pared by 4 bases and J by 1 base, with 11 bases between. The CDR3 spells CASSSGSGSNQPQHF. The CDR3 DNA sequence: TGTGCCAGCAGCTCCGGGAGCGGGAGCAATCAGCCCCAGCATTTT.

The V call is TRBV7-9, the J call TRBJ1-4; the D gene is possibly TRBD1 (5 bases). The CDR3 consists of 12 residues. V was cut by 1 base and J by 12 bases, with 9 bases left in between. Germline V gene sequence: CDR1 SEHNR, CDR2 FQNEAQ (reference sequence). CDR3 sequence (DNA): TGTGCCAGCAGCTTAGGACAGAGAGAACTGTTTTTT. This gives the protein CASSLGQRELFF.

The chain has TRBV19 and TRBJ2-7; tentative D call: TRBD2 (5 bases). This CDR3 has 11 amino acids. Germline V gene lookup returns CDR1 LNHDA and CDR2 SQIVND (reference sequence). Trimming cost V 7 bases and J 7 bases, with 11 bases left between them. DNA for the CDR3: TGTGCCAGTACCTATGGGGAGGAGCAGTACTTC. It yields the protein CASTYGEEQYF.

This clone was seen a single time. This sequence joins TRBV19 and TRBJ2-5; unclear D gene. Trimming shortened V by 5 bases and J by 5 bases, and 15 bases separated the two germline ends. Germline lookup yields CDR1 LNHDA and CDR2 SQIVND (reference sequence). The CDR3 runs 14 residues. The CDR3 DNA reads as TGTGCCAGTAGTTCCCGACCGGGTTGGGAGACCCAGTACTTC. Its translation: CASSSRPGWETQYF.

This rearrangement joins TRBV29-1 to TRBJ2-7, with 9 bases that match TRBD1. The germline CDR1 and CDR2 sequences are SQVTM and ANQGSEA. The junction had 4 bases not matched to a gene; V was cut back by 6 bases and J by 4 bases. The CDR3 consists of 12 residues. CDR3 sequence reads: CSVPGQGYEQYF. The CDR3 nucleotides are TGCAGCGTACCGGGACAGGGATACGAGCAGTACTTC.

This clone was observed a single time. The chain has TRBV30 and TRBJ2-1; 13 nucleotides agree with TRBD2. V lost 0 bases, J lost 4 bases, and 9 bases stayed unmatched. This CDR3 is built from 18 residues. The germline gives CDR1 GTSNPN, CDR2 SVGIG (reference sequence). CDR3 sequence (DNA): TGTGCCTGGAGTGTGGGTTACACTAGCGGGAGGGCTTACAATGAGCAGTTCTTC. Protein product: CAWSVGYTSGRAYNEQFF.

This chain connects TRBV18 to TRBJ1-1; TRBD1 agrees at 8 bases. Trimming removed 3 bases from V and 7 bases from J; junction bases left unmatched: 7. CDR3 size: 14 residues. Germline V CDR1 and CDR2: KGHSH, LQKENI. In DNA, the CDR3 is TGTGCCAGCTCACCCGACCACAGGGGGTTTGAAGCTTTCTTT. Its protein product is CASSPDHRGFEAFF.

The chain couples TRBV6-6 to TRBJ1-2; 9 bases line up with TRBD1. CDR1 is MNHNY, CDR2 SVGAGI, per germline (reference sequence). Germline trimming cut 6 bases from V and 5 bases from J; bases unmatched to any gene: 7. CDR3 size: 14 residues. CDR3 residues: CASRKGTGQYGYTF. CDR3 coding DNA: TGTGCCAGCAGAAAAGGGACAGGGCAGTATGGCTACACCTTC.

The chain joins TRBV5-1 to TRBJ1-4; 9 nucleotides match TRBD1. Germline CDR1 and CDR2: SGHRS and YFSETQ. The CDR3 loop spans 18 amino acids. The ends lost 5 bases at V and 0 bases at J; junction bases unmatched: 11. The DNA for the CDR3 is TGCGCCAGCAGGGCCGGGACAGGGAAGGCCCCAACTAATGAAAAACTGTTTTTT. It codes for CASRAGTGKAPTNEKLFF.

The V gene is TRBV28, the J gene TRBJ1-4; no clear D. The CDR3 is 12 residues long. The germline CDR1 and CDR2 sequences are MDHEN and SYDVKM. The V end was cut by 3 bases, the J end by 12 bases, with 11 bases between. CDR3 coding DNA: TGTGCCAGCAGTTTTCTTGCCGAGGAACTGTTTTTT. It is translated as CASSFLAEELFF.

The chain employs TRBV19 and TRBJ1-1; the match to TRBD1 covers 8 bases. CDR3 length: 17 amino acids. The V and J ends lost 4 bases and 6 bases, in that order; junction bases with no gene match: 16. The germline V gene has CDR1 LNHDA and CDR2 SQIVND (reference sequence). CDR3 region: CASSTAGGRGFKAEAFF. The CDR3 DNA reads as TGTGCCAGTAGTACGGCAGGGGGCCGTGGGTTCAAGGCTGAAGCTTTCTTT.

This chain links TRBV6-6 with TRBJ2-7, with 8 positions matching TRBD2. This CDR3 contains 11 residues. From germline, CDR1 is MNHNY and CDR2 SVGAGI (reference sequence). CDR3 sequence reads: CTSGTAYEQYF. The CDR3 DNA reads as TGTACTAGCGGAACCGCCTACGAGCAGTACTTC.

The V call is TRBV10-3, the J call TRBJ2-1, with D possibly matching TRBD2 (6 bases). The CDR3 is 14 residues long. Germline V gives CDR1 ENHRY, CDR2 SYGVKD. Trimming removed 10 bases at V and 8 bases at J, with 21 bases between. CDR3 sequence: CATGLRGSADEQFF. The CDR3 DNA reads TGTGCCACCGGTCTGCGGGGCTCAGCCGATGAGCAGTTCTTC.

The chain joins TRBV7-9 to TRBJ2-2; weak D call: TRBD1 (5 bases). Germline V CDR1 and CDR2: SEHNR, FQNEAQ (reference sequence). V lost 5 bases and J lost 13, with 14 bases in between. The CDR3 loop spans 12 amino acids. CDR3 bases: TGTGCCAGCAGCATCGACAGTATTGTGCTGTTTTTT. Translated: CASSIDSIVLFF.

The rearrangement links TRBV4-3 to TRBJ2-5, with D possibly being TRBD2 (5 bases). The length of the CDR3 is 15 residues. The germline V gene encodes CDR1 LGHNA and CDR2 YSLEER. The V and J ends lost 0 bases and 4 bases respectively, with 12 bases between them. The CDR3: CASSQDLAPTETQYF. The CDR3 nucleotides read TGCGCCAGCAGCCAAGACCTAGCACCGACAGAGACCCAGTACTTC.

The chain joins TRBV2 to TRBJ1-2; 7 bases are a match to TRBD1. This CDR3 has 12 amino acids. The germline V gene has CDR1 SNHLY and CDR2 FYNNEI. V lost 6 bases, J lost 7 bases, and 5 bases stayed unmatched. The CDR3 DNA reads as TGTGCCAGCAGGGACAGGACTTTTGGCTACACCTTC. Translated: CASRDRTFGYTF.

The rearrangement joins TRBV18 to TRBJ2-5; tentative D call: TRBD1 (6 bases). The CDR3 is made up of 14 amino acids. The germline V and J ends were trimmed by 5 bases and 5 bases, with 15 bases remaining between them. Germline values: CDR1 KGHSH, CDR2 LQKENI. As DNA, the CDR3 is TGTGCCAGCTCAGAAGGACAGAGAGGGGAGACCCAGTACTTC. This translates into CASSEGQRGETQYF.

This rearrangement joins TRBV5-1 to TRBJ2-2, with TRBD2 matching 10 bases. The germline V gene has CDR1 SGHRS and CDR2 YFSETQ. The trim removed 0 bases at V and 7 bases at J, leaving 9 bases unmatched. This CDR3 contains 17 residues. The CDR3 is CASSLAASGSMGGELFF. The CDR3, as DNA: TGCGCCAGCAGCTTGGCCGCTAGCGGGAGTATGGGCGGGGAGCTGTTTTTT. Looking up the rest from reference TRBV5-1 and TRBJ2-2 gives the full variable domain: KAGVTQTPRYLIKTRGQQVTLSCSPISGHRSVSWYQQTPGQGLQFLFEYFSETQRNKGNFPGRFSGRQFSNSRSEMNVSTLELGDSALYLCASSLAASGSMGGELFFGEGSRLTVL.

This chain uses TRBV5-1 with TRBJ1-1; TRBD1 matches 8 bases. From germline, CDR1 is SGHRS and CDR2 YFSETQ. This CDR3 spans 15 amino acids. V lost 1 base, J lost 5 bases, and 7 bases stayed unmatched. CDR3 protein: CASSLPRTGRTEAFF. The CDR3 region has the DNA TGCGCCAGCAGCTTGCCCCGGACAGGGAGAACTGAAGCTTTCTTT.

CDR3 coding DNA: TGTGCCAGCAGTTGGAGCGGGGAGAGCTCCTACGAGCAGTACTTC. It encodes CASSWSGESSYEQYF. The gene calls are TRBV27 and TRBJ2-7, with 7 positions matching TRBD2. Germline loops: CDR1 MNHEY, CDR2 SMNVEV (reference sequence). Trimming took 4 bases from V and 0 from J; bases not matched to a gene: 6. The CDR3 length is 15 residues.